The rows below give T cell receptor beta chains drawn from one sample of a study of control samples from healthy donors and cancer patients. Profiled with immunoSEQ multiplex PCR; TCRdb holds only in-frame clones, not every one. The sample has about 51,000 clones, almost 90% seen once. Sequenced: PBMCs. The receptors were gathered from a man between 45 and 60 years old with head and neck cancer. The CDR3 runs from the conserved cysteine through the conserved F or W. D genes are given only for firm matches. Size tells how often a clone was seen (once, few, many) or the class of an expanded clone, and some rows leave it out.

v_gene	len	abundance	j_gene	d_gene	CDR3aa	CDR3nt
TRBV9	15	-	TRBJ2-7	-	CASSGLGTETYEQYF	TGTGCCAGCAGCGGCCTAGGGACGGAAACCTACGAGCAGTACTTC
TRBV7-8	15	-	TRBJ2-2	TRBD1	CASSLDRGRFGELFF	TGTGCCAGCAGCTTAGACAGGGGGCGTTTTGGGGAGCTGTTTTTT
TRBV5-4	12	-	TRBJ2-3	-	CASSSSTDTQYF	TGTGCCAGCAGCTCAAGCACAGATACGCAGTATTTT
TRBV7-8	13	-	TRBJ2-7	-	CASSFRGPYEQYF	TGTGCCAGCAGCTTTAGGGGACCTTACGAGCAGTACTTC
TRBV5-1	16	-	TRBJ2-1	-	CASSLRGSSSYNEQFF	TGCGCCAGCAGCTTGAGAGGGTCGAGCTCCTACAATGAGCAGTTCTTC
TRBV7-3	15	few	TRBJ1-6	-	CASSLRPDPNSPLHF	TGTGCCAGCAGCCTGAGACCGGACCCTAATTCACCCCTCCACTTT
TRBV5-6	16	few	TRBJ1-5	-	CASSFQLGAEGQPQHF	TGTGCCAGCAGCTTCCAGTTAGGGGCCGAGGGTCAGCCCCAGCATTTT
TRBV7-9	17	-	TRBJ2-2	-	CASSPRGAYPGAGELFF	TGTGCCAGCAGCCCCCGGGGGGCCTACCCAGGCGCCGGGGAGCTGTTTTTT
TRBV7-9	16	once	TRBJ2-6	-	CAGSEGGVSGANVLTF	TGTGCCGGGTCAGAGGGAGGTGTCTCGGGGGCCAACGTCCTGACTTTC
TRBV19	15	-	TRBJ2-1	-	CASSNSGTLVNEQFF	TGTGCCAGTAGTAACAGTGGGACCTTAGTCAATGAGCAGTTCTTC
TRBV5-6	15	-	TRBJ2-1	-	CASSRIAISYNEQFF	TGTGCCAGCAGCCGCATAGCGATATCCTACAATGAGCAGTTCTTC
TRBV11-2	13	once	TRBJ1-2	-	CASSLGGNYGYTF	TGTGCCAGCAGCTTAGGAGGGAACTATGGCTACACCTTC
TRBV9	13	-	TRBJ1-5	TRBD1	CASSVTGNQPQHF	TGTGCCAGCAGCGTGACAGGGAACCAGCCCCAGCATTTT
TRBV10-3	18	-	TRBJ2-2	TRBD2	CAISELAGGRTNTGELFF	TGTGCCATCAGTGAACTAGCGGGAGGCCGGACGAACACCGGGGAGCTGTTTTTT
TRBV6-6	13	once	TRBJ1-1	-	CASSYSSNTEAFF	TGTGCCAGCAGTTATTCGTCGAACACTGAAGCTTTCTTT
TRBV6-2/TRBV6-3	14	-	TRBJ2-3	TRBD2	CASSVGGGLGTQYF	TGTGCCAGCAGTGTCGGGGGGGGGCTTGGTACGCAGTATTTT
TRBV7-2	14	-	TRBJ2-7	TRBD1	CASSNRQGNREQYF	TGTGCCAGCAGCAATCGACAGGGGAACCGCGAGCAGTACTTC
TRBV11-3	14	-	TRBJ2-7	TRBD1	CASSPRDRGNEQYF	TGTGCCAGCAGCCCCAGGGACAGGGGGAACGAGCAGTACTTC
TRBV7-9	15	-	TRBJ1-2	-	CASSTTLGGGNGYTF	TGTGCCAGCAGCACTACTCTCGGGGGGGGCAATGGCTACACCTTC
TRBV5-1	12	-	TRBJ2-7	-	CASSRTMGEQYF	TGCGCCAGCAGCCGGACAATGGGAGAGCAGTACTTC
TRBV20-1	15	-	TRBJ2-1	TRBD2	CSASASGAGGNEQFF	TGCAGTGCTAGTGCCTCTGGGGCGGGGGGGAATGAGCAGTTCTTC
TRBV29-1	14	-	TRBJ2-1	TRBD1	CSVADRGQHNEQFF	TGCAGCGTTGCGGACAGGGGGCAGCACAATGAGCAGTTCTTC
TRBV10-3	16	-	TRBJ1-4	TRBD1	CAISGDQGATNEKLFF	TGTGCCATCAGTGGAGACCAGGGGGCGACTAATGAAAAACTGTTTTTT
TRBV19	15	once	TRBJ2-7	-	CASSRDIGGAYEQYF	TGTGCCAGTAGTAGAGACATCGGAGGCGCCTACGAGCAGTACTTC
TRBV19	18	-	TRBJ2-1	TRBD1	CASSGSDKTGGEYNEQFF	TGTGCCAGTAGCGGATCCGATAAGACAGGGGGCGAGTACAATGAGCAGTTCTTC
TRBV10-1	16	-	TRBJ2-1	-	CASSEFPGDTYNEQFF	TGCGCCAGCAGTGAGTTCCCCGGGGACACCTACAATGAGCAGTTCTTC
TRBV27	15	-	TRBJ2-7	-	CASRKKSNPSYEQYF	TGTGCCAGCAGGAAGAAATCAAATCCTTCCTACGAGCAGTACTTC
TRBV12-3/TRBV12-4	13	-	TRBJ2-1	TRBD2	CASSGTSVGEQFF	TGTGCCAGCAGTGGGACTAGCGTCGGTGAGCAGTTCTTC
TRBV18	15	-	TRBJ2-7	TRBD1	CASSPGQGRHYEQYF	TGTGCCAGCTCACCCGGACAGGGCCGCCACTACGAGCAGTACTTC